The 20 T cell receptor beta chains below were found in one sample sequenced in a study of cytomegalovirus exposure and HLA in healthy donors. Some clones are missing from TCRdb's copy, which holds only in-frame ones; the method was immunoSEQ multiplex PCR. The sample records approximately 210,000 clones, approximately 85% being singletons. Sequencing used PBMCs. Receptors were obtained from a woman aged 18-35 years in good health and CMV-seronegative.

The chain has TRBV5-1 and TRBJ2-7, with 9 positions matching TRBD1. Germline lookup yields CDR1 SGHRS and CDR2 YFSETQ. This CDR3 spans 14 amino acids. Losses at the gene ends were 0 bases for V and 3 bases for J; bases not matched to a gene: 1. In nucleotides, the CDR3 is TGCGCCAGCAGCTTGGACAGGGGGCGCTACGAGCAGTACTTC. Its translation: CASSLDRGRYEQYF.

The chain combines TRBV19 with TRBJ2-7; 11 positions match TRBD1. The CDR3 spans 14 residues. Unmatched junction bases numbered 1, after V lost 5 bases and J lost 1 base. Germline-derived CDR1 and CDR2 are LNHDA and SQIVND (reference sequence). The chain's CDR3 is CASSGTGGSYEQYF. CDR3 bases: TGTGCCAGTAGTGGGACAGGGGGATCCTACGAGCAGTACTTC.

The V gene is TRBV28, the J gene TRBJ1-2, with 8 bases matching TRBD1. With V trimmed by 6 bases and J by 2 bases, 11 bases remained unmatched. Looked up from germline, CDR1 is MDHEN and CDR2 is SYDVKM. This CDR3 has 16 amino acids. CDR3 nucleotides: TGTGCCAGCAGCCCTGCCGGGACAGGATTCAACTATGGCTACACCTTC. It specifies CASSPAGTGFNYGYTF.

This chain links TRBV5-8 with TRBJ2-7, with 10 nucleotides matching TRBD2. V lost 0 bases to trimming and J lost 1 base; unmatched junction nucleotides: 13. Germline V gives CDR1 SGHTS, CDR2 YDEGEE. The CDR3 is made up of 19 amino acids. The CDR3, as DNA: TGTGCCAGCAGCTTGGCCGCGTTAGCGGGAGGAACATTTTCCTACGAGCAGTACTTC. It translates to CASSLAALAGGTFSYEQYF.

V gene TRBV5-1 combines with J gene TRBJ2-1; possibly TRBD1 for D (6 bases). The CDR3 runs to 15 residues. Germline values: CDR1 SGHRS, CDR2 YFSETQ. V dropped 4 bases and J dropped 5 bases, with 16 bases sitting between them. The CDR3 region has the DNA TGCGCCAGCAGCCTAAGTCCCCGGACAGACAATGAGCAGTTCTTC. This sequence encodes CASSLSPRTDNEQFF.

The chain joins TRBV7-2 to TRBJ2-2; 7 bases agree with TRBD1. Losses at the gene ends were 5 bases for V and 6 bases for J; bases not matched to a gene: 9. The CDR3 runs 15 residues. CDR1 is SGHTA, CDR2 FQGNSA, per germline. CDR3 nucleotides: TGTGCCAGCAGCGACCTAGAGAGGGGGCCCGGGGAGCTGTTTTTT. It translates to CASSDLERGPGELFF.

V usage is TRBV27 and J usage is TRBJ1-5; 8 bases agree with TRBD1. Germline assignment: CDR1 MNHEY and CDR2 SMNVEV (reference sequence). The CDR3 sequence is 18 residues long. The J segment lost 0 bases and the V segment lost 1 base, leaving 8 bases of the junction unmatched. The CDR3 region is CASSLFRTGRYSNQPQHF. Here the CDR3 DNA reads TGTGCCAGCAGTTTATTTAGGACAGGGCGGTATAGCAATCAGCCCCAGCATTTT.

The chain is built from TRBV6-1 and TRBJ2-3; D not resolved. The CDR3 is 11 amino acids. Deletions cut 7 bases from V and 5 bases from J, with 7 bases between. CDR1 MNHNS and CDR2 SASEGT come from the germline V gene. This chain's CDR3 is CASTAVDTQYF. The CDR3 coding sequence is TGTGCCAGCACCGCGGTAGATACGCAGTATTTT.

CDR3 sequence: CASTPKTTGASYNEQFF. The CDR3 nucleotides are TGTGCCAGCACCCCTAAAACGACAGGGGCCTCCTACAATGAGCAGTTCTTC. The rearrangement uses TRBV27 and TRBJ2-1, with TRBD1 matching 8 bases. The CDR3 has 17 amino acids. Germline lookup yields CDR1 MNHEY and CDR2 SMNVEV (reference sequence). Trimming cost V 7 bases and J 0 bases; bases outside gene matches: 11.

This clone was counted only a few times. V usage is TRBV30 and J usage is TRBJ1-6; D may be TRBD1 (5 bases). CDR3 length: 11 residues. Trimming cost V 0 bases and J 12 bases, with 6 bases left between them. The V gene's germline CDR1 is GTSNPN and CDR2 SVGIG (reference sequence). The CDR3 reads CAWSVGGPLHF. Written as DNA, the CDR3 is TGTGCCTGGAGTGTGGGGGGACCCCTCCACTTT.

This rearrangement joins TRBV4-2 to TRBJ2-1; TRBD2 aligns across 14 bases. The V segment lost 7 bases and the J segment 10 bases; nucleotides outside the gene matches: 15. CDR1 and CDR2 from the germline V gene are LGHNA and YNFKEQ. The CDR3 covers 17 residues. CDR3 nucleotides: TGTGCCAGCACCTCAACCACGGGACTAGCGGGAGTGGGGGAGCAGTTCTTC. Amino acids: CASTSTTGLAGVGEQFF.

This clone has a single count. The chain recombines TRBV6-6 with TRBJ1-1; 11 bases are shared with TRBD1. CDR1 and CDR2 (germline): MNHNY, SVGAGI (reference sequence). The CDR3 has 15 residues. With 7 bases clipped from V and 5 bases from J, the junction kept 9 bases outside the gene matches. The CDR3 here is CASTGNWDRGTEAFF. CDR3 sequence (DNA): TGTGCCAGCACCGGAAACTGGGACAGGGGGACTGAAGCTTTCTTT.

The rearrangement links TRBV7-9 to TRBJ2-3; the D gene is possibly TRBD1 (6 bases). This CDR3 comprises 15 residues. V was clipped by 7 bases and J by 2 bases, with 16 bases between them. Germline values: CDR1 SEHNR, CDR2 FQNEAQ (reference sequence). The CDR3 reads CASTGAGANTDTQYF. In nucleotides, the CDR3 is TGTGCCAGCACTGGGGCAGGGGCTAACACAGATACGCAGTATTTT. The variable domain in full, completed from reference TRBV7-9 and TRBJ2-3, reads DTGVSQNPRHKITKRGQNVTFRCDPISEHNRLYWYRQTLGQGPEFLTYFQNEAQLEKSRLLSDRFSAERPKGSFSTLEIQRTEQGDSAMYLCASTGAGANTDTQYFGPGTRLTVL.

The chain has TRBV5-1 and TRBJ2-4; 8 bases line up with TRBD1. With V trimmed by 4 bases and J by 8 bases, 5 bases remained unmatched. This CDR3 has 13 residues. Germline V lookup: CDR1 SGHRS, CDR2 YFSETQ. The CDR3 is CASSIGTGDIQYF. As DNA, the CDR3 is TGCGCCAGCAGCATAGGGACAGGCGACATTCAGTACTTC.

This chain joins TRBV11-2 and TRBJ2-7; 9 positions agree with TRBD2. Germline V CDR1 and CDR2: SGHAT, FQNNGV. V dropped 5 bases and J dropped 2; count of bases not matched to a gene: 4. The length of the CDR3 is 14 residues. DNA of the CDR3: TGTGCCAGCAGCCTTAGCGGGGGTACCTACGAGCAGTACTTC. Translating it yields CASSLSGGTYEQYF.

In DNA form, the CDR3 reads TGTGCCAGCAGCCTGGGACAGAAAAACATTCAGTACTTC. As protein: CASSLGQKNIQYF. The chain employs TRBV6-1 and TRBJ2-4; 7 bases line up with TRBD1. Trimming at V came to 6 bases and at J to 4 bases, leaving 3 bases not matched to a gene. CDR1 is MNHNS and CDR2 is SASEGT in the germline V gene. This CDR3 spans 13 amino acids.

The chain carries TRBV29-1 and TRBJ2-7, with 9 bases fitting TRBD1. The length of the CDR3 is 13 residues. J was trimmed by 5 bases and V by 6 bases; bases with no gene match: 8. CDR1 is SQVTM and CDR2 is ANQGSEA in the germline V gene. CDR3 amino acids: CSVQTGGGNEQYF. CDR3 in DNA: TGCAGCGTCCAGACAGGGGGTGGAAACGAGCAGTACTTC.

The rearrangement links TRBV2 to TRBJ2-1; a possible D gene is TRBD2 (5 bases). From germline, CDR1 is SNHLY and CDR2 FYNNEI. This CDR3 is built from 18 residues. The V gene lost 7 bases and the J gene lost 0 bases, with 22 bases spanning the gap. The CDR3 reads CASTLFLALGTSYNEQFF. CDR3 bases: TGTGCCAGCACCTTATTTCTAGCATTGGGAACCTCCTACAATGAGCAGTTCTTC.

The CDR3 DNA sequence: TGCGCCAGCAGCCTCTTGGCGGGAGCCAACTACAATGAGCAGTTCTTC. Translated: CASSLLAGANYNEQFF. This sequence joins TRBV4-1 and TRBJ2-1; 7 bases are shared with TRBD2. V shed 4 bases and J 3 bases; nucleotides not matched to a gene: 9. Germline values: CDR1 MGHRA, CDR2 YSYEKL. This CDR3 comprises 16 residues.

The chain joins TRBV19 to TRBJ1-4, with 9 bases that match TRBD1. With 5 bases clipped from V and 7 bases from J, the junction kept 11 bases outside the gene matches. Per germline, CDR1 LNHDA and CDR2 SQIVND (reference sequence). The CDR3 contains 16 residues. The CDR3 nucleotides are TGTGCCAGTAGTGGCTTTCGTGGACAGGGGAGTGAAAAACTGTTTTTT. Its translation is CASSGFRGQGSEKLFF.